These T cell receptor beta chains were read from a single sample in a study of Ad26.COV2.S vaccination and SARS-CoV-2 variants. Assay: immunoSEQ multiplex PCR; the TCRdb copy retains only in-frame clones and omits some. The table lists fewer than 800,000 clones, 70% to 90% of them singletons. The sample consisted of peripheral blood, taken in a trial of Ad26.COV2.S vaccine versus placebo. The receptors stem from a person aged 18-65 years who received the Ad26.COV2.S COVID-19 vaccine or a placebo. Both conserved end residues are trimmed from each CDR3. Each record gives: D gene, clone size, V gene, CDR3 protein. A D gene is named only where the DNA matches it firmly. The size of a clone is reported for some rows only, either as once, few or many, or as a class for expanded clones.

- - TRBV29-1 SITKGRGRYEQY
- - TRBV18 ASSRGINEKLF
TRBD1 - TRBV3-1/TRBV3-2 ASSSHTTGSYGYT
- - TRBV6-6 ASSPLRETQY
TRBD2 - TRBV7-7 ASRRTSASTDTQY
TRBD2 - TRBV5-6 ASSGGGSRLGTQY
TRBD2 - TRBV9 ASSVGSSGVNEQF
- - TRBV19 ASGGRAFGYT
- - TRBV4-2 ASSQVEREQF
- - TRBV10-3 AIRTGSGYGYT
- - TRBV19 ASSPPDSFNEKLF
TRBD1 - TRBV6-2/TRBV6-3 ASSYSGTGRANIQY
- - TRBV7-3 ASSPGRGANTGELF
- - TRBV3-1/TRBV3-2 ASSLGRGGNQPQH
- once TRBV7-9 ASSLVMTANTGELF
TRBD2 - TRBV7-2 ASSLGRWGGAAETQY
- - TRBV19 ASSINANTGELF
- - TRBV5-1 ASSPWGSGTTGEQY
- - TRBV13 ASSLQGRIYEQY
TRBD2 - TRBV15 ATRTSGSSYEQY